Below are 27 T cell receptor beta chains sequenced from a single sample in a study of blood T cells in healthy people across ages. The authors ran a second PCR of about 6 to 11 cycles using a sample-barcoded 5' primer and a J-beta primer mix. TCRdb processed the 5' RACE reads anew with MiXCR; each CDR3 protein has one entry. The sample consists of approximately 900,000 distinct CDR3 sequences, roughly 29% of them appearing once. These data are also associated with another study on T cells of mothers and their children.

Sample: blood. The receptors were gathered from a woman in her 40s in good health.

The chain uses TRBV5-1 and TRBJ2-3; 7 bases match TRBD2. This CDR3 has 13 amino acids. Trimming at V came to 9 bases and at J to 6 bases, leaving 10 bases not matched to a gene. Germline assignment: CDR1 SGHRS and CDR2 YFSETQ. The CDR3 DNA reads as TGCGCCACCACGGACGGGGGGAAGGATACGCAGTATTTT. Encoded protein: CATTDGGKDTQYF.

In this sample, this clonotype turned up many times. The rearrangement joins TRBV7-2 to TRBJ2-7; 7 bases align to TRBD1. The CDR3 spans 13 residues. From germline, CDR1 is SGHTA and CDR2 FQGNSA. The junction had 6 bases not matched to a gene; V was cut back by 5 bases and J by 5 bases. The CDR3, as DNA: TGTGCCAGCAGCCCTCGGGACAGCCACGAGCAGTACTTC. Its translation is CASSPRDSHEQYF.

This clonotype showed up many times. The rearrangement links TRBV29-1 to TRBJ2-1; 8 bases align to TRBD1. CDR3 length: 14 residues. Germline lookup yields CDR1 SQVTM and CDR2 ANQGSEA. The junction had 9 bases not matched to a gene; V was cut back by 4 bases and J by 7 bases. The CDR3 DNA is TGCAGCGTTGCTTTCCCAGGGGGCAGGAATGAGCAGTTCTTC. Protein product: CSVAFPGGRNEQFF.

In this sample, this clonotype turned up once. The rearrangement links TRBV3-1 to TRBJ2-7; 12 nucleotides line up with TRBD2. This CDR3 region has 15 residues. V trimming: 4 bases; J trimming: 6 bases; junction bases outside the gene matches: 7. Per the germline V gene, CDR1 is LGHDT and CDR2 is YNNKEL (reference sequence). CDR3 DNA: TGTGCCAGCAGCCCTGGACTAGCGGGATCGGTCGAGCAGTACTTC. It yields the protein CASSPGLAGSVEQYF.

This clonotype was seen a single time. Given a much more abundant clone one base away, this may be a read error. J is TRBJ1-5 and V is TRBV20-1, with 10 nucleotides matching TRBD1. Germline assignment: CDR1 DFQATT and CDR2 SNEGSKA (reference sequence). This CDR3 region has 14 residues. The J segment lost 4 bases and the V segment lost 5 bases, leaving 5 bases of the junction unmatched. CDR3: CSAGRDRGNQPQHF. In DNA, the CDR3 is TGCAGTGCTGGAAGGGACAGGGGAAATCAGCCCCAGCATTTT.

This clonotype was detected a few times. This chain joins TRBV6-1 and TRBJ1-1; 8 nucleotides agree with TRBD1. In germline, CDR1 is MNHNS, CDR2 SASEGT. There are 14 residues in the CDR3. The junction had 4 bases not matched to a gene; V was cut back by 2 bases and J by 5 bases. CDR3 in amino acids: CASSETGGGTEAFF. Here the CDR3 DNA reads TGTGCCAGCAGTGAAACAGGGGGAGGAACTGAAGCTTTCTTT.

V is TRBV6-2 or TRBV6-3 and J is TRBJ1-3; no clear D. CDR1 is MNHEY, CDR2 SVGEGT, per germline. The V and J ends lost 4 bases and 2 bases respectively, with 12 bases between them. CDR3 length: 15 residues. CDR3 loop: CASSFGSEAGNTIYF. The CDR3 DNA follows: TGTGCCAGCAGTTTTGGCTCCGAGGCTGGAAACACCATATATTTT.

This clonotype was recorded many times. The V gene is TRBV12-3 or TRBV12-4, the J gene TRBJ2-6, with TRBD1 as a possible D gene (6 bases). The length of the CDR3 is 15 residues. Trimming shortened V by 6 bases and J by 3 bases, and 12 bases separated the two germline ends. Written as DNA, the CDR3 is TGTGCCAGCAGCCCGGACAGTCTTGGGGCCAACGTCCTGACTTTC. Residues: CASSPDSLGANVLTF.

The V gene is TRBV5-1, the J gene TRBJ2-3; 9 bases line up with TRBD1. The V gene end was trimmed by 4 bases and the J gene end by 0 bases; junction bases not matched to a gene: 18. The germline V gene encodes CDR1 SGHRS and CDR2 YFSETQ. This CDR3 spans 20 amino acids. The CDR3 loop is CASSQGTGNPDFASTDTQYF. The DNA of the CDR3 is TGCGCCAGCAGCCAAGGGACAGGGAACCCAGACTTCGCTAGCACAGATACGCAGTATTTT.

This clonotype turned up a few times. The V gene is TRBV7-9, the J gene TRBJ2-1, with D uncertain. Germline CDR1 reads SEHNR; CDR2 reads FQNEAQ (reference sequence). The CDR3 is made up of 16 amino acids. V was trimmed by 0 bases and J by 7 bases, leaving 16 bases between them. The CDR3 DNA reads TGTGCCAGCAGCTTAGCTTGGTTATGGATGGGGAATGAGCAGTTCTTC. This translates into CASSLAWLWMGNEQFF.

This clonotype turned up a few times. V is TRBV24-1 and J is TRBJ2-3, with TRBD2 matching over 7 bases. V gave up 9 bases and J gave up 3 bases; unmatched junction bases: 8. Germline V gene sequence: CDR1 KGHDR, CDR2 SFDVKD. This CDR3 comprises 14 residues. CDR3 nucleotides: TGTGCCACCGCAGGGCGGGGGAGTACAGATACGCAGTATTTT. Amino acid sequence: CATAGRGSTDTQYF.

The chain links TRBV3-1 to TRBJ2-3; perhaps TRBD1 as D (6 bases). This CDR3 contains 14 residues. Germline V gene sequence: CDR1 LGHDT, CDR2 YNNKEL (reference sequence). V gave up 5 bases and J gave up 0 bases, with 9 bases separating them. DNA of the CDR3: TGTGCCAGCAGCACAGGGTTTAGCACAGATACGCAGTATTTT. It specifies CASSTGFSTDTQYF.

The CDR3: CASSRSPGQENTEAFF. The CDR3 nucleotides read TGCGCCAGCAGCCGATCTCCGGGACAAGAGAACACTGAAGCTTTCTTT. The chain carries TRBV5-1 and TRBJ1-1, with D possibly matching TRBD1 (6 bases). V gave up 4 bases and J gave up 1 base, with 17 bases separating them. The length of the CDR3 is 16 residues. From germline, CDR1 is SGHRS and CDR2 YFSETQ.

This clonotype is a singleton in its sample. V usage is TRBV7-9 and J usage is TRBJ1-3; D not resolved. V lost 5 bases, J lost 0 bases, and 11 bases lay in between. This CDR3 is built from 15 residues. Germline assignment: CDR1 SEHNR and CDR2 FQNEAQ (reference sequence). The CDR3 protein is CASSPRLSSGNTIYF. The DNA of the CDR3 is TGTGCCAGCAGCCCCAGACTAAGCTCTGGAAACACCATATATTTT.

Note on this clonotype: One end of the junction does not line up with germline, which may come from a read error. The chain combines TRBV15 with TRBJ2-4; no definite D call. Germline-derived CDR1 and CDR2 are LNHNV and YYDKDF (reference sequence). The CDR3 extends over 15 amino acids. CDR3 in DNA: TGTGCCACCAGCGGAGATCTTGGCGGCAACAATGAGCAGTACTTC. This encodes CATSGDLGGNNEQYF.

The gene calls are TRBV7-2 and TRBJ2-2; D gene unclear. Germline CDR1 reads SGHTA; CDR2 reads FQGNSA. The germline V and J ends were trimmed by 2 bases and 5 bases, with 9 bases remaining between them. The CDR3 runs 14 residues. CDR3: CASSLITGTGELFF. CDR3 coding DNA: TGTGCCAGCAGCTTAATCACGGGTACCGGGGAGCTGTTTTTT.

The chain links TRBV2 to TRBJ1-4; TRBD1 might be the D (6 bases). Germline values: CDR1 SNHLY, CDR2 FYNNEI. This CDR3 is 13 amino acids long. V gave up 8 bases and J gave up 6 bases, with 13 bases separating them. This CDR3 reads CASVGHQDEKLFF. CDR3 DNA sequence: TGTGCCAGCGTGGGACACCAAGATGAAAAACTGTTTTTT.

The chain links TRBV5-4 to TRBJ2-5; D gene unclear. V lost 2 bases, J lost 2 bases, and 7 bases lay in between. Germline V gene data show CDR1 as SGHNT and CDR2 as YYREEE (reference sequence). The CDR3 is 13 amino acids. The CDR3, as DNA: TGTGCCAGCAGCTTTGAGGATCAAGAGACCCAGTACTTC. Residues: CASSFEDQETQYF.

J is TRBJ1-2 and V is TRBV4-1, with D uncertain. Trimming stripped 0 bases from V and 4 bases from J, with 9 bases between. This CDR3 is built from 14 residues. The germline CDR1 and CDR2 sequences are MGHRA and YSYEKL. The CDR3 is CASSQDRQLYGYTF. The CDR3 nucleotides read TGCGCCAGCAGCCAAGATCGACAACTCTATGGCTACACCTTC.

Ten or more counts support this clonotype. The chain joins TRBV11-2 to TRBJ2-7, with 8 bases that match TRBD1. The ends lost 5 bases at V and 3 bases at J; junction bases unmatched: 6. The CDR3 spans 14 residues. The germline CDR1 and CDR2 sequences are SGHAT and FQNNGV. CDR3 sequence (DNA): TGTGCCAGCAGCCCCTCCACAGGGGGCTACGAGCAGTACTTC. Encoded protein: CASSPSTGGYEQYF.

In its sample, this clonotype was seen a few times. V is TRBV20-1 and J is TRBJ1-1, with 9 nucleotides matching TRBD1. CDR3 length: 13 amino acids. V gave up 3 bases and J gave up 8 bases; unmatched junction bases: 7. The V gene's germline CDR1 is DFQATT and CDR2 SNEGSKA (reference sequence). This CDR3 reads CSARGQGLREAFF. As DNA, the CDR3 is TGCAGTGCTAGGGGACAGGGCCTGAGGGAAGCTTTCTTT.

Only a few counts were recorded for this clonotype. The junction differs from germline at one of its ends, possibly a read error. The rearrangement links TRBV15 to TRBJ1-6, with D unclear. There are 14 residues in the CDR3. CDR1 and CDR2 (germline): LNHNV, YYDKDF (reference sequence). CDR3 in DNA: TGTACCACCAGCCCAGCGTTCTATAATTCACCCCTCCACTTT. Protein: CTTSPAFYNSPLHF.

V usage is TRBV3-1 and J usage is TRBJ2-5, with 10 bases matching TRBD1. The trim removed 0 bases at V and 5 bases at J, leaving 9 bases unmatched. This CDR3 is 17 amino acids long. The germline V gene encodes CDR1 LGHDT and CDR2 YNNKEL (reference sequence). DNA of the CDR3: TGTGCCAGCAGCCAAGATCAGCCGGGACAGGGGCAGGAGACCCAGTACTTC. This translates into CASSQDQPGQGQETQYF.

This clonotype has a count of ten or more. This sequence joins TRBV5-1 and TRBJ1-5, with TRBD1 identical over 8 bases. V dropped 0 bases and J dropped 1; count of bases not matched to a gene: 0. The CDR3 is 15 amino acids. The V gene's germline CDR1 is SGHRS and CDR2 YFSETQ. CDR3 nucleotide sequence: TGCGCCAGCAGCTTGGGGACAGGGAGCAATCAGCCCCAGCATTTT. This translates into CASSLGTGSNQPQHF.

The rearrangement uses TRBV7-2 and TRBJ2-7, with unresolved D. The CDR3 spans 11 residues. In germline, CDR1 is SGHTA, CDR2 FQGNSA. Trimming shortened V by 4 bases and J by 7 bases, and 8 bases separated the two germline ends. The CDR3 DNA reads as TGTGCCAGCAGCTCCGTTGGGGAGCAGTACTTC. Translation gives CASSSVGEQYF.

This clonotype was observed many times. This CDR3 is CASSYSGTVGSYEQYF. The CDR3 DNA follows: TGTGCCAGCAGTTACTCAGGGACGGTAGGATCCTACGAGCAGTACTTC. V usage is TRBV6-2 or TRBV6-3 and J usage is TRBJ2-7; the D call may be TRBD1 or TRBD2 (5 bases each). There are 16 residues in the CDR3. Germline V gene data show CDR1 as MNHEY and CDR2 as SVGEGT. Between the trimmed V and J ends, which lost 0 bases and 1 base, there was a span of 13 bases.

The V gene is TRBV11-2, the J gene TRBJ2-7, with 8 positions matching TRBD2. Gene TRBJ2-5 matches the end of the DNA better, so the J call may be wrong. This CDR3 is 17 amino acids long. Germline V lookup: CDR1 SGHAT, CDR2 FQNNGV. The CDR3 protein is CASSLGFGGIAGETQYF. For the CDR3, the DNA is TGTGCCAGCAGCTTAGGGTTTGGAGGGATAGCGGGGGAGACCCAGTACTTC.